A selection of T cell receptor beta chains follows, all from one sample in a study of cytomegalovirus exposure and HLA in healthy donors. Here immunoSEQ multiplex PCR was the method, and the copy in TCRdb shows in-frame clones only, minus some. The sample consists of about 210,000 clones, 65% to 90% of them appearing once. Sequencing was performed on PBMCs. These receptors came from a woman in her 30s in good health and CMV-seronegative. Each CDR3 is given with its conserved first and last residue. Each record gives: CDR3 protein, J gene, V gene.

CDR3aa: CASSETGGESYGYTF
j_gene: TRBJ1-2
v_gene: TRBV25-1

CDR3aa: CASAADNSNTEAFF
j_gene: TRBJ1-1
v_gene: TRBV6-5

CDR3aa: CASSELQGGNTIYF
j_gene: TRBJ1-3
v_gene: TRBV2

CDR3aa: CASSLRQGPGELFF
j_gene: TRBJ2-2
v_gene: TRBV5-1

CDR3aa: CASSFRGYDYGYTF
j_gene: TRBJ1-2
v_gene: TRBV27

CDR3aa: CASGREGEAFF
j_gene: TRBJ1-1
v_gene: TRBV28

CDR3aa: CASSPNSNTGELFF
j_gene: TRBJ2-2
v_gene: TRBV7-2

CDR3aa: CASSARQGAPPGTGELFF
j_gene: TRBJ2-2
v_gene: TRBV18

CDR3aa: CASSFTRSYNEQFF
j_gene: TRBJ2-1
v_gene: TRBV7-3

CDR3aa: CASSFWGADTGELFF
j_gene: TRBJ2-2
v_gene: TRBV7-9

CDR3aa: CASSLLGGAETQYF
j_gene: TRBJ2-5
v_gene: TRBV11-2

CDR3aa: CASRNLGQGDEKLFF
j_gene: TRBJ1-4
v_gene: TRBV6-1

CDR3aa: CASSRIWDSPSYTEAFF
j_gene: TRBJ1-1
v_gene: TRBV5-1

CDR3aa: CASSLRTGGTYEQYF
j_gene: TRBJ2-7
v_gene: TRBV5-1

CDR3aa: CASIRDRDNEQFF
j_gene: TRBJ2-1
v_gene: TRBV5-4

CDR3aa: CASSLQGGREKLFF
j_gene: TRBJ1-4
v_gene: TRBV5-1

CDR3aa: CASSRVTGDTGNTIYF
j_gene: TRBJ1-3
v_gene: TRBV23-1

CDR3aa: CASSEQGNQPQHF
j_gene: TRBJ1-5
v_gene: TRBV6-1

CDR3aa: CASSGNSGSDEQFF
j_gene: TRBJ2-1
v_gene: TRBV27

CDR3aa: CASSIHGGAGNEQFF
j_gene: TRBJ2-1
v_gene: TRBV5-4

CDR3aa: CASSAGGPYEQYF
j_gene: TRBJ2-7
v_gene: TRBV9